This T cell receptor (beta chain) emerged from a study of blood T cell repertoires in COVID-19. Sequencing was performed with immunoSEQ multiplex PCR; in TCRdb, only in-frame clones are kept and a portion is missing. The sample holds 95,000 to 150,000 clones, approximately 82% seen once. Germline V CDR1 and CDR2: KGHSH, LQKENI. CDR3 length: 17 amino acids. V dropped 3 bases and J dropped 4; count of bases not matched to a gene: 7. The clonotype originates from a man older than 75 with active or convalescent COVID-19. The sequencing input was peripheral blood. V is TRBV18 and J is TRBJ2-5; 14 bases map to TRBD2. Here the CDR3 reads CASSPLGLAGGPETQYF. CDR3 bases: TGTGCCAGCTCACCTCTTGGACTAGCGGGGGGTCCAGAGACCCAGTACTTC.